The next 10 T cell receptor beta chains were all read from a single sample in a study of cytomegalovirus exposure and HLA in healthy donors. Profiled with immunoSEQ multiplex PCR; TCRdb holds only in-frame clones, not every one. The sample holds about 180,000 clones, approximately 86% seen once. Specimen: PBMCs. The receptors were sampled from a young man in good health and CMV-seropositive.

The rearrangement uses TRBV28 and TRBJ1-5; D is uncertain. The germline V gene has CDR1 MDHEN and CDR2 SYDVKM. The CDR3 has 14 residues. The ends were cut back, 7 bases at V and 3 bases at J, with 13 bases in the middle. CDR3 sequence (DNA): TGTGCCAGCATCAGCCGGGGTGTCAATCAGCCCCAGCATTTT. Amino acid sequence: CASISRGVNQPQHF.

This chain joins TRBV6-5 and TRBJ2-1; 7 bases align to TRBD2. Per germline, CDR1 MNHEY and CDR2 SVGAGI. V shed 0 bases and J 2 bases; nucleotides not matched to a gene: 1. The CDR3 has 15 residues. CDR3 nucleotides: TGTGCCAGCAGTTACTCTGGACTAGCCTACAATGAGCAGTTCTTC. It yields the protein CASSYSGLAYNEQFF.

This clone appeared a few times. The chain combines TRBV28 with TRBJ1-2; 9 bases are a match to TRBD1. The junction had 6 bases not matched to a gene; V was cut back by 3 bases and J by 4 bases. This CDR3 has 15 amino acids. Germline lookup yields CDR1 MDHEN and CDR2 SYDVKM. CDR3 coding DNA: TGTGCCAGCAGTTTTTTGGACAGGGGTTCCTATGGCTACACCTTC. Its translation is CASSFLDRGSYGYTF.

The genes are TRBV27 and TRBJ2-5, with D perhaps matching TRBD1 (6 bases). V was shortened by 2 bases and J by 4 bases, with 14 bases between the two germline ends. There are 15 residues in the CDR3. Germline CDR1 and CDR2: MNHEY and SMNVEV (reference sequence). The DNA of the CDR3 is TGTGCCAGCAGTTTAGGGGGCCCCGCGGGAGAGACCCAGTACTTC. Its translation: CASSLGGPAGETQYF.

The V gene is TRBV4-1, the J gene TRBJ2-3; TRBD1 aligns across 7 bases. CDR3 length equals 17 residues. Germline V gene data show CDR1 as MGHRA and CDR2 as YSYEKL. J lost 2 bases, V lost 1 base, and 9 bases had no gene match. The CDR3 is CASSQVTGQSPTDTQYF. The CDR3 nucleotides are TGCGCCAGCAGCCAAGTAACGGGACAGTCTCCCACAGATACGCAGTATTTT.

The chain uses TRBV4-3 and TRBJ1-6; 7 nucleotides line up with TRBD1. Germline lookup yields CDR1 LGHNA and CDR2 YSLEER. The trim removed 0 bases at V and 10 bases at J, leaving 6 bases unmatched. The CDR3 sequence is 15 residues long. DNA for the CDR3: TGCGCCAGCAGCCAAGATAGAAGGGGGCGGTCACCCCTCCACTTT. Protein sequence: CASSQDRRGRSPLHF.

The V call is TRBV11-2, the J call TRBJ2-7, with D maybe TRBD2 (6 bases). V was cut by 2 bases and J by 5 bases, with 13 bases left in between. Per the germline V gene, CDR1 is SGHAT and CDR2 is FQNNGV. The CDR3 loop spans 14 amino acids. The CDR3 region has the DNA TGTGCCAGCAGCTTACTGGGGACTCTCCACGAGCAGTACTTC. Translation gives CASSLLGTLHEQYF.

J is TRBJ2-7 and V is TRBV29-1, with a tentative D call TRBD2 (6 bases). The CDR3 is 13 amino acids. Germline CDR1 reads SQVTM; CDR2 reads ANQGSEA. Trimming left V 6 bases short and J 2 bases short, with 14 bases between. The CDR3, as DNA: TGCAGCGTAGCCGGACTAAATGCCTACGAGCAGTACTTC. It is translated as CSVAGLNAYEQYF.

The CDR3 region has the DNA TGTGCCAGCAGCTCCCGACAGGGCCGCTCCTACGAGCAGTACTTC. This codes for CASSSRQGRSYEQYF. The chain has TRBV7-2 and TRBJ2-7; 7 bases are shared with TRBD1. This CDR3 has 15 amino acids. CDR1 and CDR2 (germline): SGHTA, FQGNSA. V lost 4 bases to trimming and J lost 0 bases; unmatched junction nucleotides: 6.

The rearrangement joins TRBV4-1 to TRBJ1-2; D gene unclear. V lost 1 base to trimming and J lost 0 bases, with 9 bases between them. CDR1 and CDR2 (germline): MGHRA, YSYEKL. This CDR3 has 15 amino acids. The chain's CDR3 is CASSQAPAANYGYTF. Written as DNA, the CDR3 is TGCGCCAGCAGCCAAGCTCCCGCGGCTAACTATGGCTACACCTTC.